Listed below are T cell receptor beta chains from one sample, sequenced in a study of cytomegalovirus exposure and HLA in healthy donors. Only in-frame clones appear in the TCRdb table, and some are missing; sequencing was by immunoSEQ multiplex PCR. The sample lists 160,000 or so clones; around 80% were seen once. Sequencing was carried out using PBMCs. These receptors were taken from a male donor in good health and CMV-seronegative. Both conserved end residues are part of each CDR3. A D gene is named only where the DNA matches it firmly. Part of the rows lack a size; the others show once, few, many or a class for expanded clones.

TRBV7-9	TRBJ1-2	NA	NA	TGTGCCAGCAGCTTAAAGGGGGTGGGCTATGGCTACACCTTC	CASSLKGVGYGYTF
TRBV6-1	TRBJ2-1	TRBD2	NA	TGTGCCAGCAGTGGCCTAGCGGGAGGGCCGGGGGAGCAGTTCTTC	CASSGLAGGPGEQFF
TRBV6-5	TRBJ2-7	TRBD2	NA	TGTGCCAGCAGTTACACCGCTAGCGGGAACTACGAGCAGTACTTC	CASSYTASGNYEQYF
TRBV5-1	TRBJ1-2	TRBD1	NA	TGCGCCAGCAGCCGGGACAGGGAATATGGCTACACCTTC	CASSRDREYGYTF
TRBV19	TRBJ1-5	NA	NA	TGTGCCAGTAGTATTGGGACGGAGGGTGGCAATCAGCCCCAGCATTTT	CASSIGTEGGNQPQHF
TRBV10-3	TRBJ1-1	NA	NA	TGTGCCATCAGTGATAAGGTCGGAGGTAGTAGCACTGAAGCTTTCTTT	CAISDKVGGSSTEAFF
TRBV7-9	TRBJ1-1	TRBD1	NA	TGTGCCAGCAGGTTGGGTCTCCAACAGGGGATGAACACTGAAGCTTTCTTT	CASRLGLQQGMNTEAFF
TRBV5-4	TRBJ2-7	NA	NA	TGTGCCAGCAGCGGGGCAGGTTCCTACGAGCAGTACTTC	CASSGAGSYEQYF
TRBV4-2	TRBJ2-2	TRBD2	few	TGTGCCAGCAGCCAAGATAAGTCTAGCGGGGGATTGAACACCGGGGAGCTGTTTTTT	CASSQDKSSGGLNTGELFF
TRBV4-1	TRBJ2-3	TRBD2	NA	TGCGCCAGCAGCCCCCTCCGACTAGCGGGGACAGATACGCAGTATTTT	CASSPLRLAGTDTQYF